Below are 25 T cell receptor beta chains sequenced from a single sample in a study of blood T cell repertoires in COVID-19. The assay was immunoSEQ multiplex PCR, and TCRdb's table has in-frame clones only and misses some. The sample lists 100,000 to 150,000 clones, about 93% occurring once. Sequencing was done on a sample of peripheral blood. The receptors were gathered from a man aged 50-60 years with COVID-19, enrolled during active disease.

This chain connects TRBV6-2 or TRBV6-3 to TRBJ1-2, with TRBD1 matching over 7 bases. J lost 5 bases, V lost 6 bases, and 21 bases had no gene match. Germline lookup yields CDR1 MNHEY and CDR2 SVGEGT. CDR3 length: 18 residues. The CDR3: CASSPSTTPPGQRYGYTF. DNA for the CDR3: TGTGCCAGCAGCCCTTCAACAACCCCACCGGGACAGAGATATGGCTACACCTTC.

The V and J genes are TRBV29-1 and TRBJ2-5; TRBD2 agrees at 7 bases. The V gene end was trimmed by 4 bases and the J gene end by 5 bases; junction bases not matched to a gene: 4. Germline lookup yields CDR1 SQVTM and CDR2 ANQGSEA. This CDR3 is built from 12 residues. CDR3: CSVVRESETQYF. CDR3 coding DNA: TGCAGCGTTGTGCGGGAGTCGGAGACCCAGTACTTC.

The chain has TRBV18 and TRBJ2-1, with 9 bases aligning to TRBD2. Looked up from germline, CDR1 is KGHSH and CDR2 is LQKENI. Germline trimming cut 1 base from V and 5 bases from J; bases unmatched to any gene: 0. This CDR3 contains 14 residues. CDR3 protein: CASSPLAGDNEQFF. CDR3 DNA sequence: TGTGCCAGCTCACCACTAGCGGGGGACAATGAGCAGTTCTTC.

This chain's CDR3 is CASSQDPGTGGEKLFF. The DNA for the CDR3 is TGCGCCAGCAGCCAAGATCCCGGGACAGGGGGTGAAAAACTGTTTTTT. This chain links TRBV4-1 with TRBJ1-4; 11 bases map to TRBD1. With V trimmed by 0 bases and J by 7 bases, 4 bases remained unmatched. The germline gives CDR1 MGHRA, CDR2 YSYEKL. The CDR3 is made up of 16 amino acids.

The V gene is TRBV12-3 or TRBV12-4, the J gene TRBJ2-3; D perhaps matches TRBD1 (6 bases). The CDR3 extends over 11 amino acids. V was clipped by 5 bases and J by 10 bases, with 10 bases between them. The CDR3 loop reads CASSQQGPQYF. The CDR3 bases are TGTGCCAGCAGTCAACAGGGTCCGCAGTATTTT.

The chain joins TRBV9 to TRBJ1-2; D uncertain. The germline CDR1 and CDR2 sequences are SGDLS and YYNGEE. Between the trimmed V and J ends, which lost 0 bases and 6 bases, there was a span of 12 bases. The CDR3 sequence is 14 residues long. CDR3 protein: CASSVGAQADGYTF. CDR3 sequence (DNA): TGTGCCAGCAGCGTAGGGGCCCAGGCCGATGGCTACACCTTC.

This clone was detected only once. The rearrangement joins TRBV5-4 to TRBJ2-3; 8 bases are a match to TRBD2. Germline CDR1 SGHNT, CDR2 YYREEE (reference sequence). The CDR3 covers 15 residues. V trimming: 4 bases; J trimming: 4 bases; junction bases outside the gene matches: 8. CDR3 region: CASSTAGGIADTQYF. In DNA, the CDR3 is TGTGCCAGCAGCACGGCGGGAGGTATCGCAGATACGCAGTATTTT.

The chain employs TRBV9 and TRBJ2-5; a possible D gene is TRBD1 (6 bases). Trimming took off 7 bases at V and 7 bases at J, with 11 bases between the two ends. The CDR3 contains 11 residues. Germline lookup yields CDR1 SGDLS and CDR2 YYNGEE. CDR3 loop: CASGRGGTQYF. In DNA form, the CDR3 reads TGTGCCAGCGGACGAGGGGGGACCCAGTACTTC.

The rearrangement uses TRBV10-3 and TRBJ1-3, with D perhaps matching TRBD1 (5 bases). Germline loops: CDR1 ENHRY, CDR2 SYGVKD. V dropped 3 bases and J dropped 1 base, with 7 bases sitting between them. The length of the CDR3 is 14 residues. CDR3 loop: CAISEAGSGNTIYF. The CDR3 DNA reads as TGTGCCATCAGTGAAGCAGGGTCTGGAAACACCATATATTTT.

This clone was found once. The chain couples TRBV6-5 to TRBJ1-2, with TRBD1 as a possible D gene (6 bases). Trimming took off 6 bases at V and 8 bases at J, with 16 bases between the two ends. Germline V gives CDR1 MNHEY, CDR2 SVGAGI. The CDR3 loop spans 13 amino acids. This CDR3 is CASRTYRERGYTF. The CDR3, as DNA: TGTGCCAGCAGGACTTACAGGGAAAGGGGCTACACCTTC.

The V call is TRBV5-1, the J call TRBJ2-1; D possibly corresponds to TRBD2 (6 bases). The V end lost 0 bases, the J end lost 9 bases, and 10 bases lay between the germline ends. Germline loops: CDR1 SGHRS, CDR2 YFSETQ. This CDR3 contains 13 residues. The CDR3, as DNA: TGCGCCAGCAGCTTGGGAGACGGGAGTGAGCAGTTCTTC. Protein product: CASSLGDGSEQFF.

J is TRBJ1-3 and V is TRBV3-1 (or the pseudogene TRBV3-2); TRBD1 matches 7 bases. There are 16 residues in the CDR3. V lost 4 bases and J lost 1; bases outside the gene matches: 7. CDR1 LGHDT and CDR2 YNNKEL come from the germline V gene (reference sequence). CDR3 nucleotides: TGTGCCAGCAGCCCGCGGGACAGAGTGTCTGGAAACACCATATATTTT. This codes for CASSPRDRVSGNTIYF.

The chain couples TRBV7-6 to TRBJ2-1; TRBD2 aligns across 10 bases. Trimming at V came to 3 bases and at J to 4 bases, leaving 3 bases not matched to a gene. This CDR3 has 15 amino acids. The germline V gene encodes CDR1 SGHVS and CDR2 FNYEAQ. Written as DNA, the CDR3 is TGTGCCAGCAGCTTGACTAGCGGGCCGTACAATGAGCAGTTCTTC. The encoded protein is CASSLTSGPYNEQFF.

The chain employs TRBV21-1 and TRBJ1-5; whether TRBD1, the table's D call, matches the DNA was not checked. TRBV21-1 is shown as a pseudogene. The CDR3 has 18 amino acids. Here the CDR3 DNA reads TGTGCCAGCAGCAAAGGGTCCATTGACAGGGGTAACAATCAGCCCCAGCATTTT. The encoded protein is CASSKGSIDRGNNQPQHF.

As concerns this clone: The sample holds other DNA sequences that translate to the same CDR3. This chain uses TRBV5-1 with TRBJ2-2; 15 positions agree with TRBD2. CDR1 is SGHRS, CDR2 YFSETQ, per germline. The CDR3 spans 17 residues. Trimming took 3 bases from V and 2 from J; bases not matched to a gene: 2. The CDR3 reads CASSSGLAGGNTGELFF. The DNA for the CDR3 is TGCGCCAGCAGCTCGGGACTAGCGGGAGGCAACACCGGGGAGCTGTTTTTT.

This chain joins TRBV6-5 and TRBJ1-1; 7 bases agree with TRBD1. Per the germline V gene, CDR1 is MNHEY and CDR2 is SVGAGI. The CDR3 has 14 residues. J gave up 0 bases and V 6 bases, and 4 bases lay outside the gene matches. CDR3 residues: CASSPGGMNTEAFF. The DNA of the CDR3 is TGTGCCAGCAGCCCAGGGGGGATGAACACTGAAGCTTTCTTT.

This clone was counted a single time. The V gene is TRBV3-1 (or the pseudogene TRBV3-2), the J gene TRBJ1-2; TRBD1 matches 9 bases. Germline V CDR1 and CDR2: LGHDT, YNNKEL (reference sequence). The CDR3 covers 14 residues. The J segment lost 7 bases and the V segment lost 1 base, leaving 4 bases of the junction unmatched. CDR3 region: CASSQGDRVSGYTF. For the CDR3, the DNA is TGTGCCAGCAGCCAAGGGGACAGGGTTAGTGGCTACACCTTC.

The sample holds one count of this clone. This CDR3 is CASSQAKGGTDTQYF. As DNA, the CDR3 is TGCGCCAGCAGCCAAGCCAAAGGGGGCACAGATACGCAGTATTTT. This sequence joins TRBV4-1 and TRBJ2-3; a weak D match, TRBD1 (5 bases). V was trimmed by 1 base and J by 1 base, leaving 9 bases between them. The germline gives CDR1 MGHRA, CDR2 YSYEKL. The CDR3 covers 15 residues.

The V gene is TRBV6-5, the J gene TRBJ1-2; TRBD1 aligns across 8 bases. The germline V gene has CDR1 MNHEY and CDR2 SVGAGI. V was clipped by 1 base and J by 8 bases; unmatched bases: 3. The CDR3 has 13 amino acids. In nucleotides, the CDR3 is TGTGCCAGCAGTTACTTACAGGGGGGAGGCTACACCTTC. This codes for CASSYLQGGGYTF.

The chain is built from TRBV7-3 and TRBJ2-1; D perhaps matches TRBD2 (6 bases). Germline values: CDR1 SGHTA, CDR2 FQGTGA. The ends were cut back, 1 base at V and 3 bases at J, with 13 bases in the middle. The CDR3 covers 16 residues. The CDR3 DNA is TGTGCCAGCAGCTTAAACACGGGAGAGGGCTACAATGAGCAGTTCTTC. Residues: CASSLNTGEGYNEQFF. The whole variable domain, remainder taken from reference TRBV7-3 and TRBJ2-1, is GAGVSQTPSNKVTEKGKYVELRCDPISGHTALYWYRQSLGQGPEFLIYFQGTGAADDSGLPNDRFFAVRPEGSVSTLKIQRTERGDSAVYLCASSLNTGEGYNEQFFGPGTRLTVL.

This clone was observed a handful of times. Germline and junction disagree at one end, which may indicate a read error. CDR3 DNA: TGTGCCAGCAGCGTAGGAGTAGTCTCCGACAATGAGCAGTTCTTC. This translates into CASSVGVVSDNEQFF. This rearrangement joins TRBV9 to TRBJ2-1, with unresolved D. The germline CDR1 and CDR2 sequences are SGDLS and YYNGEE. The CDR3 extends over 15 amino acids.

This sequence joins TRBV9 and TRBJ1-1; 7 bases are a match to TRBD1. With 4 bases clipped from V and 4 bases from J, the junction kept 7 bases outside the gene matches. Germline assignment: CDR1 SGDLS and CDR2 YYNGEE. The CDR3 spans 14 residues. The CDR3 reads CASSPRQGSTEAFF. CDR3 sequence (DNA): TGTGCCAGCAGCCCCAGACAGGGAAGCACTGAAGCTTTCTTT.

The chain's CDR3 is CASSFTGTGVNEQFF. The CDR3 DNA reads TGTGCCAGCAGTTTTACCGGGACAGGGGTCAATGAGCAGTTCTTC. The rearrangement uses TRBV27 and TRBJ2-1; TRBD1 matches 10 bases. Losses at the gene ends were 3 bases for V and 6 bases for J; bases not matched to a gene: 5. This CDR3 region has 15 residues. CDR1 is MNHEY and CDR2 is SMNVEV in the germline V gene (reference sequence).

The CDR3, as DNA: TGTGCCAGCAGCTTGGCCGGGGTAAGCTCCTACGAGCAGTACGTC. This gives the protein CASSLAGVSSYEQYV. V gene TRBV5-5 combines with J gene TRBJ2-7; a possible D gene is TRBD2 (5 bases). This CDR3 is 15 amino acids long. Looked up from germline, CDR1 is SGHKS and CDR2 is YYEKEE (reference sequence). Trimming took off 0 bases at V and 0 bases at J, with 10 bases between the two ends.

The gene calls are TRBV4-2 and TRBJ2-3; maybe TRBD1 (6 bases). The CDR3 totals 17 residues. Germline assignment: CDR1 LGHNA and CDR2 YNFKEQ. Trimming stripped 1 base from V and 5 bases from J, with 19 bases between. CDR3 region: CASSQGGQTGYGDTQYF. DNA for the CDR3: TGTGCCAGCAGCCAAGGAGGGCAGACAGGTTATGGAGATACGCAGTATTTT.